This paragraph reports one T cell receptor beta chain. Its antigen remains unidentified. This record belongs to a study of shared clonotypes between healthy human individuals. As defined, naive CD8 cells were CD45RO-negative and positively selected for CCR7, with terminally differentiated effector memory CD45RA+ cells excluded. Donors had no recently reported acute infections or vaccinations and were HIV-negative. The protocol was immunoSEQ multiplex PCR, while the TCRdb copy is restricted to in-frame clones and leaves out a portion. The table includes millions of clones, roughly 95% detected once. V was trimmed by 0 bases and J by 3 bases, leaving 9 bases between them. CDR1 is MGHRA, CDR2 YSYEKL, per germline. This CDR3 is built from 16 residues. Study-level results: Shared clonotypes across all four donors exceeded non-shared ones in generation probability.

The clonotype originates from a young man in good health. This chain links TRBV4-1 with TRBJ1-6, with no clear D. The sequencing input was naive CD8+ T cells sorted from blood. CDR3: CASSQDVTFYNSPLHF. CDR3 nucleotide sequence: TGCGCCAGCAGCCAAGATGTGACCTTCTATAATTCACCCCTCCACTTT.